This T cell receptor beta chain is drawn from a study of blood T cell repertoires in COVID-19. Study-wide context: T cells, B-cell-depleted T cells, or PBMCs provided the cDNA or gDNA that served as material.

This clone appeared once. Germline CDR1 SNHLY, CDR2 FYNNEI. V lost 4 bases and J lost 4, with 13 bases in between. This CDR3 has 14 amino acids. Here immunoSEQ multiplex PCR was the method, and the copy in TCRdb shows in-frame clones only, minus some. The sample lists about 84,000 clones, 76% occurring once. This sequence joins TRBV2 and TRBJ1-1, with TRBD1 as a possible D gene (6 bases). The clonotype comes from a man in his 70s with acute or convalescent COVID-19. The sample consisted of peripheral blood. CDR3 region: CASSGDTNPTEAFF. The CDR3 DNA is TGTGCCAGCAGTGGGGACACCAACCCCACTGAAGCTTTCTTT.